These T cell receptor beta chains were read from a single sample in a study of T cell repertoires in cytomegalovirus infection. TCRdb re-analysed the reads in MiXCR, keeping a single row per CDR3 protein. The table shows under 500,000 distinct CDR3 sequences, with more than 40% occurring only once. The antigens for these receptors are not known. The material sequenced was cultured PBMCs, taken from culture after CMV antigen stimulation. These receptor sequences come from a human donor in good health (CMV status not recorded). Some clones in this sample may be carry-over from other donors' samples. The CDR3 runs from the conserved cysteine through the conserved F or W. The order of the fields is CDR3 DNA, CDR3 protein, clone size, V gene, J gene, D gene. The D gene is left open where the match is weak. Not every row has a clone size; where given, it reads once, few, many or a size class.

cdr3_nt: TGTGCCAGCAGTTTCCTCTCCTGGGCCACTGAGACCCAGTACTTC; cdr3_aa: CASSFLSWATETQYF; clone_size: -; v_call: TRBV12-3/TRBV12-4; j_call: TRBJ2-5; d_call: -
cdr3_nt: TGTGCTAGTGGCCGGGTTACAGGGGGCACAGATACGCAGTATTTT; cdr3_aa: CASGRVTGGTDTQYF; clone_size: -; v_call: TRBV12-5; j_call: TRBJ2-3; d_call: TRBD1
cdr3_nt: TGTGCCAGCAGTTACGGACAGCGAGAGACCCAGTACTTC; cdr3_aa: CASSYGQRETQYF; clone_size: -; v_call: TRBV6-1; j_call: TRBJ2-5; d_call: -
cdr3_nt: TGTGCCACAGCGGGAGGGCCGTGGGATGAGCAGTTCTTC; cdr3_aa: CATAGGPWDEQFF; clone_size: few; v_call: TRBV6-2/TRBV6-3; j_call: TRBJ2-1; d_call: TRBD2
cdr3_nt: TGTGCCAGCAGTCACACCCGGATGACAAGAGGCAATCAGCCCCAGCATTTT; cdr3_aa: CASSHTRMTRGNQPQHF; clone_size: -; v_call: TRBV28; j_call: TRBJ1-5; d_call: -
cdr3_nt: TGTGCCAGCAGCTTTAGGCAGGGGGCTAATGAGCAGTTCTTC; cdr3_aa: CASSFRQGANEQFF; clone_size: few; v_call: TRBV11-2; j_call: TRBJ2-1; d_call: TRBD1
cdr3_nt: TGTGCCAGTAGACAGCCATGGTTACGGCAGCCCCAGCATTTT; cdr3_aa: CASRQPWLRQPQHF; clone_size: -; v_call: TRBV19; j_call: TRBJ1-5; d_call: -
cdr3_nt: TGTGCCAGCAGCCCGGGGGGCAGGGGGCCTTCACCCCTCCACTTT; cdr3_aa: CASSPGGRGPSPLHF; clone_size: -; v_call: TRBV12-3/TRBV12-4; j_call: TRBJ1-6; d_call: TRBD1
cdr3_nt: TGTGCCAGCACCATAGGGCAGGGCGGAGAGCAGTACTTC; cdr3_aa: CASTIGQGGEQYF; clone_size: -; v_call: TRBV7-2; j_call: TRBJ2-7; d_call: -
cdr3_nt: TGTGCCAGCAGCGTATACGGGGGGGCTGCTGGGGCCAACGTCCTGACTTTC; cdr3_aa: CASSVYGGAAGANVLTF; clone_size: once; v_call: TRBV11-2; j_call: TRBJ2-6; d_call: TRBD2
cdr3_nt: TGTGCCAGCAGCTCCCGCTGGGGGGAAGAGACCCAGTACTTC; cdr3_aa: CASSSRWGEETQYF; clone_size: few; v_call: TRBV7-2; j_call: TRBJ2-5; d_call: -
cdr3_nt: TGCAGTGCCACAGGGACAGGGGTAAACTATGGCTACACCTTC; cdr3_aa: CSATGTGVNYGYTF; clone_size: -; v_call: TRBV20-1; j_call: TRBJ1-2; d_call: TRBD1
cdr3_nt: TGTGCCAGCAGCCCCGGCGTTGGGACAGGGGCGTTCAACGAGCAGTACTTC; cdr3_aa: CASSPGVGTGAFNEQYF; clone_size: -; v_call: TRBV7-2; j_call: TRBJ2-7; d_call: TRBD1
cdr3_nt: TGTGCCAGCAGTTATATCCTCGGACAGGGGGAGCTGATTACAGATACGCAGTATTTT; cdr3_aa: CASSYILGQGELITDTQYF; clone_size: -; v_call: TRBV6-2/TRBV6-3; j_call: TRBJ2-3; d_call: TRBD1
cdr3_nt: TGTGCCAGCAGTTACCCGGGGAGGGATTCCAATGAGCAGTTCTTC; cdr3_aa: CASSYPGRDSNEQFF; clone_size: -; v_call: TRBV6-2/TRBV6-3; j_call: TRBJ2-1; d_call: TRBD2
cdr3_nt: TGTGCCAGCAGCTTAGCGGGCGGGGGGGCGCGCAATGAGCAGTTCTTC; cdr3_aa: CASSLAGGGARNEQFF; clone_size: -; v_call: TRBV7-9; j_call: TRBJ2-1; d_call: TRBD2
cdr3_nt: TGTGCCACCAGGGTCCGGGGGTTACGTGATGAGCAGTTCTTC; cdr3_aa: CATRVRGLRDEQFF; clone_size: -; v_call: TRBV15; j_call: TRBJ2-1; d_call: -
cdr3_nt: TGTGCCAGGCGTAGCGGGAGGGCAGGGGAGACCCAGTACTTC; cdr3_aa: CARRSGRAGETQYF; clone_size: few; v_call: TRBV12-3/TRBV12-4; j_call: TRBJ2-5; d_call: TRBD2
cdr3_nt: TGTGCCAGCAGCTTATCCTGGCAGGCATACGAGCAGTACTTC; cdr3_aa: CASSLSWQAYEQYF; clone_size: -; v_call: TRBV11-2; j_call: TRBJ2-7; d_call: -
cdr3_nt: TGTGCCAGCAGCCAATCGACGATTGGGAGGGAACGGGAGACCCAGTACTTC; cdr3_aa: CASSQSTIGRERETQYF; clone_size: once; v_call: TRBV7-4; j_call: TRBJ2-5; d_call: TRBD2
cdr3_nt: TGCAGTGCCCTAAGGGGCTACGAGCAGTACTTC; cdr3_aa: CSALRGYEQYF; clone_size: -; v_call: TRBV20-1; j_call: TRBJ2-7; d_call: -
cdr3_nt: TGTGCCAGCAGCTCGAGGGGGGGGGGGCCCCAGCATTTT; cdr3_aa: CASSSRGGGPQHF; clone_size: -; v_call: TRBV7-2; j_call: TRBJ1-5; d_call: -
cdr3_nt: TGTGCCAGCTTTTATTCCTACAATGAGCAGTTCTTC; cdr3_aa: CASFYSYNEQFF; clone_size: -; v_call: TRBV18; j_call: TRBJ2-1; d_call: -
cdr3_nt: TGTGCCAGCAGCTTTCTCCTTAGCGGGAGGGCCGGGGAGACCCAGTACTTC; cdr3_aa: CASSFLLSGRAGETQYF; clone_size: many; v_call: TRBV7-8; j_call: TRBJ2-5; d_call: TRBD2
cdr3_nt: TGTGCCAGCAGTAACAGGGATACGACCGGGGAGCTGTTTTTT; cdr3_aa: CASSNRDTTGELFF; clone_size: once; v_call: TRBV12-3/TRBV12-4; j_call: TRBJ2-2; d_call: -
cdr3_nt: TGTGCCAGCAGCCGAGACAGGTTCGATGGCTACACCTTC; cdr3_aa: CASSRDRFDGYTF; clone_size: -; v_call: TRBV7-2; j_call: TRBJ1-2; d_call: -
cdr3_nt: TGTGCCAGCAGCACAGGACTAGCGGGAGCCCATGAGCAGTTCTTC; cdr3_aa: CASSTGLAGAHEQFF; clone_size: few; v_call: TRBV7-9; j_call: TRBJ2-1; d_call: TRBD2
cdr3_nt: TGTGCCAGCAGCTCTACGACAACATGGATTGATAGCAATCAGCCCCAGCATTTT; cdr3_aa: CASSSTTTWIDSNQPQHF; clone_size: -; v_call: TRBV7-2; j_call: TRBJ1-5; d_call: -
cdr3_nt: TGCGCCAGCAGCGGGTTAACTAAGAACACTGAAGCTTTCTTT; cdr3_aa: CASSGLTKNTEAFF; clone_size: -; v_call: TRBV5-1; j_call: TRBJ1-1; d_call: -
cdr3_nt: TGTGCCAGCAGCCCACGGAGTGGGGGGTTTTACGAGCAGTACTTC; cdr3_aa: CASSPRSGGFYEQYF; clone_size: few; v_call: TRBV7-6; j_call: TRBJ2-7; d_call: -
cdr3_nt: TGTGCCAGCAGCCCCGGTGGGTCGATGAACACTGAAGCTTTCTTT; cdr3_aa: CASSPGGSMNTEAFF; clone_size: -; v_call: TRBV28; j_call: TRBJ1-1; d_call: -
cdr3_nt: TGTGCCAGCAGCTTAGGGGGGGGGATCCAGCATTTT; cdr3_aa: CASSLGGGIQHF; clone_size: few; v_call: TRBV11-2; j_call: TRBJ1-5; d_call: -
cdr3_nt: TGTGCCAGCAGCCTGGATACAGGGGGGAAAGCTTTCTTT; cdr3_aa: CASSLDTGGKAFF; clone_size: -; v_call: TRBV7-8; j_call: TRBJ1-1; d_call: TRBD1
cdr3_nt: TGTGCCAGCAGCGCACAGGTTACCTACGAGCAGTACTTC; cdr3_aa: CASSAQVTYEQYF; clone_size: -; v_call: TRBV7-9; j_call: TRBJ2-7; d_call: -
cdr3_nt: TGTGCCAGCAGTTTAGCGCTCGAGGGCCAAGAGACCCAGTACTTC; cdr3_aa: CASSLALEGQETQYF; clone_size: few; v_call: TRBV12-3/TRBV12-4; j_call: TRBJ2-5; d_call: -
cdr3_nt: TGCAGTGCCCCGAGAGGGAGGGGAGAGACCCAGTACTTC; cdr3_aa: CSAPRGRGETQYF; clone_size: few; v_call: TRBV20-1; j_call: TRBJ2-5; d_call: TRBD2
cdr3_nt: TGTGCCAGCAGCTTAGTTGGGGCGGGTGAGACCCAGTACTTC; cdr3_aa: CASSLVGAGETQYF; clone_size: -; v_call: TRBV7-2; j_call: TRBJ2-5; d_call: -
cdr3_nt: TGTGCCAGCAGCCCCCCAGGAGGCGCGGGAGGAAACATTCAGTACTTC; cdr3_aa: CASSPPGGAGGNIQYF; clone_size: few; v_call: TRBV7-8; j_call: TRBJ2-4; d_call: TRBD2
cdr3_nt: TGTGCCAGCAGTTTGACTCTAGGGGACAGGGGGTACGAGCAGTACTTC; cdr3_aa: CASSLTLGDRGYEQYF; clone_size: few; v_call: TRBV28; j_call: TRBJ2-7; d_call: TRBD1
cdr3_nt: TGTGCCAGCAGTTTCAGAGCCTACAATGAGCAGTTCTTC; cdr3_aa: CASSFRAYNEQFF; clone_size: -; v_call: TRBV28; j_call: TRBJ2-1; d_call: -
cdr3_nt: TGTGCCAGCAGTGAGGGGACGGGCCTTTCATACGCAACTAATGAAAAACTGTTTTTT; cdr3_aa: CASSEGTGLSYATNEKLFF; clone_size: -; v_call: TRBV28; j_call: TRBJ1-4; d_call: -
cdr3_nt: TGTGCCAGCAGCATTCACCGGGACAGGGGCACAGATACGCAGTATTTT; cdr3_aa: CASSIHRDRGTDTQYF; clone_size: few; v_call: TRBV7-6; j_call: TRBJ2-3; d_call: TRBD1
cdr3_nt: TGTGCCACTGACAGTGGGACTGAAGCTTTCTTT; cdr3_aa: CATDSGTEAFF; clone_size: -; v_call: TRBV10-3; j_call: TRBJ1-1; d_call: -
cdr3_nt: TGTGCCAGCAGCTTAACGGGAGAAACCTATGGCTACACCTTC; cdr3_aa: CASSLTGETYGYTF; clone_size: few; v_call: TRBV7-2; j_call: TRBJ1-2; d_call: -
cdr3_nt: TGTGCCAGCAGCTTAGGTATTGGGAACAATGAGCAGTTCTTC; cdr3_aa: CASSLGIGNNEQFF; clone_size: -; v_call: TRBV11-2; j_call: TRBJ2-1; d_call: -
cdr3_nt: TGTGCCAGCAGCCTGACGAGTTCCGAGGCCAACGTCCTGACTTTC; cdr3_aa: CASSLTSSEANVLTF; clone_size: -; v_call: TRBV12-3/TRBV12-4; j_call: TRBJ2-6; d_call: -